This T cell receptor (beta chain) was profiled in a study of early T cells in non-severe SARS-CoV-2 infection. Study summary: Sequencing of unsorted whole blood was done on bulk RNA, leaving chains unpaired. Study-wide results and limits: CD4 and private specificities were missed by VDJdb matching, which favored anti-spike CD8 responses.

V was trimmed by 2 bases and J by 0 bases, leaving 13 bases between them. The CDR3 has 16 residues. CDR1 and CDR2 from the germline V gene are MNHNY and SVGAGI (reference sequence). This clonotype has only a few counts. Its specificity is unknown. Researchers attached unique molecular identifiers to individual cDNA molecules. TCRdb ran MiXCR on the 5' RACE reads and lists one entry per CDR3 protein. This table has about 71,000 distinct CDR3 sequences, more than 14% appearing once. The input for sequencing was whole blood, taken at baseline. The rearrangement links TRBV6-6 to TRBJ1-1; D may be TRBD1 (6 bases). This clonotype originated in an adult who was a healthcare worker with PCR-confirmed SARS-CoV-2 infection or an uninfected control (not recorded which). The CDR3 DNA reads TGTGCCAGCAGTTACCCCCCCCAGGGGATGAACACTGAAGCTTTCTTT. Translating gives CASSYPPQGMNTEAFF.